Following are 27 T cell receptor beta chains from one sample sequenced in a study of response to subunit inactivated influenza vaccine. TCRdb independently ran MiXCR on the RT-PCR reads; one entry per CDR3 protein. The sample includes approximately 570,000 distinct CDR3 sequences, about 7.6% of them seen just once. Sequencing used PBMCs from blood, obtained roughly 24 months after vaccination. The receptors derive from a man between 50 and 75 years old who received an inactivated influenza vaccine.

The gene calls are TRBV12-3 or TRBV12-4 and TRBJ2-7, with TRBD1 identical over 7 bases. V lost 3 bases, J lost 2 bases, and 7 bases stayed unmatched. The CDR3 covers 15 residues. As DNA, the CDR3 is TGTGCCAGCAGTTTCTACCGGGACAGAACCTACGAGCAGTACTTC. This translates into CASSFYRDRTYEQYF.

A remark on this clonotype: This may be a read error: a much more frequent sequence differs by one nucleotide. J is TRBJ2-1 and V is TRBV12-3 or TRBV12-4, with TRBD2 identical over 11 bases. V was pared by 4 bases and J by 8 bases, with 10 bases of the junction left unmatched. The CDR3 runs 16 residues. Here the CDR3 DNA reads TGTGCCAGCAGTTCCTTTAGCGGGAGGGGTAGGTATGAGCAGTTCTTC. Protein product: CASSSFSGRGRYEQFF.

This clonotype turned up a few times. V is TRBV7-2 and J is TRBJ2-7; the match to TRBD2 covers 7 bases. Germline assignment: CDR1 SGHTA and CDR2 FQGNSA. Trimming cost V 3 bases and J 3 bases; bases outside gene matches: 8. There are 15 residues in the CDR3. CDR3 nucleotide sequence: TGTGCCAGCAGCTTGATGGGGCCTAGCGGCTACGAGCAGTACTTC. Translated, it gives CASSLMGPSGYEQYF. The full variable domain, in which reference TRBV7-2 and TRBJ2-7 provide the parts outside the CDR3, is GAGVSQSPSNKVTEKGKDVELRCDPISGHTALYWYRQSLGQGLEFLIYFQGNSAPDKSGLPSDRFSAERTGGSVSTLTIQRTQQEDSAVYLCASSLMGPSGYEQYFGPGTRLTVT.

This clonotype was counted a few times. The J gene is TRBJ1-5, the V gene TRBV2, with TRBD1 matching 8 bases. Germline CDR1 SNHLY, CDR2 FYNNEI. The CDR3 totals 14 residues. Trimming at V came to 5 bases and at J to 4 bases, leaving 4 bases not matched to a gene. The CDR3 sequence: CASSKDRGNQPQHF. The CDR3 DNA sequence: TGTGCCAGCAGTAAAGACAGGGGTAATCAGCCCCAGCATTTT.

This chain joins TRBV20-1 and TRBJ1-6, with 7 nucleotides matching TRBD1. This CDR3 is 15 amino acids long. Germline CDR1 is DFQATT and CDR2 is SNEGSKA (reference sequence). V gave up 0 bases and J gave up 6 bases; unmatched junction bases: 5. CDR3 residues: CSARDEGAVNSPLHF. In nucleotides, the CDR3 is TGCAGTGCTAGAGATGAGGGGGCCGTTAATTCACCCCTCCACTTT.

A few counts support this clonotype. The chain carries TRBV20-1 and TRBJ2-2; TRBD2 matches 8 bases. V gave up 5 bases and J gave up 0 bases; unmatched junction bases: 5. CDR3 length equals 15 residues. Germline values: CDR1 DFQATT, CDR2 SNEGSKA (reference sequence). The CDR3 loop is CSAHYSGTNTGELFF. DNA of the CDR3: TGCAGTGCTCATTATAGCGGGACGAACACCGGGGAGCTGTTTTTT.

CDR3 region: CASRTGGEYYGYTF. The CDR3, as DNA: TGTGCCAGCAGGACAGGGGGCGAATACTATGGCTACACCTTC. The chain combines TRBV12-3 or TRBV12-4 with TRBJ1-2; 10 nucleotides line up with TRBD1. This CDR3 spans 14 amino acids. Unmatched junction bases numbered 4, after V lost 6 bases and J lost 3 bases.

V usage is TRBV27 and J usage is TRBJ2-6; D is uncertain. Trimming stripped 5 bases from V and 0 bases from J, with 8 bases between. The CDR3 contains 15 residues. From germline, CDR1 is MNHEY and CDR2 SMNVEV (reference sequence). The CDR3 nucleotides are TGTGCCAGCAGTCCCGAGCGCTCTGGGGCCAACGTCCTGACTTTC. This translates into CASSPERSGANVLTF.

This clonotype was detected only a few times. V gene TRBV3-1 combines with J gene TRBJ2-3; TRBD2 matches at 8 bases. The length of the CDR3 is 14 residues. Trimming removed 1 base from V and 6 bases from J; junction bases left unmatched: 3. Germline V gives CDR1 LGHDT, CDR2 YNNKEL (reference sequence). CDR3: CASSQGTSLDTQYF. The DNA for the CDR3 is TGTGCCAGCAGCCAAGGGACTAGCCTTGATACGCAGTATTTT.

The V call is TRBV5-5, the J call TRBJ1-6; 7 nucleotides agree with TRBD1. CDR1 is SGHKS and CDR2 is YYEKEE in the germline V gene (reference sequence). V gave up 2 bases and J gave up 7 bases; unmatched junction bases: 3. There are 14 residues in the CDR3. The CDR3 nucleotides are TGTGCCAGCAGCTTTGGGACAGAGAATTCACCCCTCCACTTT. Amino acids: CASSFGTENSPLHF.

This clonotype was found many times. This chain links TRBV29-1 with TRBJ1-3; perhaps TRBD1 as D (5 bases). The V end was cut by 7 bases, the J end by 2 bases, with 12 bases between. Germline CDR1 and CDR2: SQVTM and ANQGSEA. The CDR3 runs 13 residues. The DNA for the CDR3 is TGCAGCGCTTACGGGGCCCCTGGAAACACCATATATTTT. It codes for CSAYGAPGNTIYF.

There are many counts of this clonotype. The V call is TRBV12-3 or TRBV12-4, the J call TRBJ2-3; 7 nucleotides agree with TRBD1. The CDR3 sequence is 15 residues long. J lost 5 bases, V lost 10 bases, and 15 bases had no gene match. In DNA form, the CDR3 reads TGTGCCACCAGACAGGGCGAGTTCGGTGTAGATACGCAGTATTTT. Amino acid sequence: CATRQGEFGVDTQYF.

This clonotype was seen a handful of times. V usage is TRBV5-5 and J usage is TRBJ1-6, with 9 bases matching TRBD1. This CDR3 has 14 amino acids. Germline CDR1 and CDR2: SGHKS and YYEKEE (reference sequence). The ends lost 4 bases at V and 9 bases at J; junction bases unmatched: 5. In DNA, the CDR3 is TGTGCCAGCAGCATGGGACAGGGTGGTTCACCCCTCCACTTT. Its translation is CASSMGQGGSPLHF.

This clonotype was seen at least ten times. The chain links TRBV11-2 to TRBJ2-2, with D possibly being TRBD1 or TRBD2 (7 bases each). The length of the CDR3 is 13 residues. Germline-derived CDR1 and CDR2 are SGHAT and FQNNGV. Trimming took 6 bases from V and 7 from J, leaving 12 bases between them. The CDR3 protein is CASRQGGVGELFF. The CDR3 DNA reads as TGTGCCAGCAGGCAGGGGGGGGTCGGGGAGCTGTTTTTT.

In this sample, this clonotype turned up a few times. The chain couples TRBV12-3 or TRBV12-4 to TRBJ1-6, with TRBD1 as a possible D gene (5 bases). The CDR3 sequence is 13 residues long. The V and J ends lost 1 base and 8 bases respectively, with 6 bases between them. The DNA for the CDR3 is TGTGCCAGCAGTTTAGTCAGGGATTCACCCCTCCACTTT. Its translation is CASSLVRDSPLHF.

This clonotype turned up a few times. The chain couples TRBV10-3 to TRBJ2-7; 10 bases match TRBD1. CDR3 length: 14 residues. Germline CDR1 ENHRY, CDR2 SYGVKD. V shed 10 bases, J shed 2 bases, and the junction held 8 bases outside the gene matches. Here the CDR3 DNA reads TGTGCCAGCCAACCGGGACAGGGGCCCTACGAGCAGTACTTC. This sequence encodes CASQPGQGPYEQYF.

This clonotype was counted ten times or more. The V and J genes are TRBV11-2 and TRBJ2-5; D is ambiguous. CDR1 is SGHAT, CDR2 FQNNGV, per germline. V was clipped by 7 bases and J by 4 bases, with 13 bases between them. CDR3 length: 13 residues. CDR3 sequence (DNA): TGTGCCAGCATGGGGAAGTGGTCAGAGACCCAGTACTTC. This encodes CASMGKWSETQYF.

This clonotype was counted at least ten times. The chain recombines TRBV4-1 with TRBJ2-5; D gene ambiguous. Germline-derived CDR1 and CDR2 are MGHRA and YSYEKL. V was pared by 5 bases and J by 4 bases, with 14 bases between. The CDR3 loop spans 14 amino acids. CDR3 residues: CASSWRAPRETQYF. For the CDR3, the DNA is TGCGCCAGCAGCTGGCGCGCTCCCAGAGAGACCCAGTACTTC.

This clonotype has a handful of counts. The rearrangement uses TRBV5-1 and TRBJ2-7; no clear D. CDR1 is SGHRS, CDR2 YFSETQ, per germline. V was pared by 4 bases and J by 3 bases, with 17 bases between. The CDR3 totals 15 residues. The CDR3, as DNA: TGCGCCAGCAGCGCCAGCTCGCGAAGGTACTACGAGCAGTACTTC. Its translation is CASSASSRRYYEQYF.

The chain recombines TRBV27 with TRBJ1-2, with a weak D call TRBD1 (6 bases). There are 13 residues in the CDR3. Trimming shortened V by 6 bases and J by 2 bases, and 10 bases separated the two germline ends. The germline V gene has CDR1 MNHEY and CDR2 SMNVEV (reference sequence). CDR3 bases: TGTGCCAGCAGGGATACAGGGAACTATGGCTACACCTTC. Translation gives CASRDTGNYGYTF.

This chain joins TRBV28 and TRBJ2-4, with 7 bases lining up with TRBD1. Germline-derived CDR1 and CDR2 are MDHEN and SYDVKM. V was pared by 2 bases and J by 3 bases, with 4 bases of the junction left unmatched. The CDR3 loop spans 15 amino acids. This CDR3 reads CASSLQTGLKNIQYF. The CDR3 coding sequence is TGTGCCAGCAGTTTACAGACAGGGCTCAAAAACATTCAGTACTTC.

In this sample, this clonotype turned up many times. The rearrangement links TRBV11-1 to TRBJ2-4, with D perhaps TRBD1 or TRBD2 (5 bases each). V was trimmed by 5 bases and J by 3 bases, leaving 26 bases between them. This CDR3 has 19 amino acids. Germline CDR1 SGHAT, CDR2 FQDESV (reference sequence). The CDR3 DNA sequence: TGTGCCAGCAGCCCTAGGACATCGCTAGCTCCACTTCTCAAAAACATTCAGTACTTC. Amino acids: CASSPRTSLAPLLKNIQYF.

This clonotype was recorded at least ten times. The rearrangement joins TRBV10-3 to TRBJ2-3, with D hard to call. Trimming took 0 bases from V and 3 from J, leaving 4 bases between them. CDR3 size: 13 residues. CDR1 is ENHRY and CDR2 is SYGVKD in the germline V gene. CDR3 loop: CAISESRTDTQYF. Written as DNA, the CDR3 is TGTGCCATCAGTGAGTCGCGGACAGATACGCAGTATTTT.

This clonotype has ten or more counts. The rearrangement joins TRBV24-1 to TRBJ1-4; D remains unclear. V was shortened by 3 bases and J by 0 bases, with 7 bases between the two germline ends. From germline, CDR1 is KGHDR and CDR2 SFDVKD. CDR3 length: 15 residues. The CDR3 DNA sequence: TGTGCCACCAGTGATCCGGGGTCAACTAATGAAAAACTGTTTTTT. It translates to CATSDPGSTNEKLFF.

This clonotype was counted many times. The V and J genes are TRBV20-1 and TRBJ1-1, with D maybe TRBD1 (6 bases). The V end was cut by 7 bases, the J end by 3 bases, with 18 bases between. The V gene's germline CDR1 is DFQATT and CDR2 SNEGSKA (reference sequence). This CDR3 spans 14 amino acids. The DNA for the CDR3 is TGCAGTGGTACCCTAGGGGGTTTGGACACTGAAGCTTTCTTT. Translated: CSGTLGGLDTEAFF.

The V call is TRBV29-1, the J call TRBJ1-5; no clear D. Trimming took off 0 bases at V and 3 bases at J, with 9 bases between the two ends. The CDR3 is 14 amino acids. The germline gives CDR1 SQVTM, CDR2 ANQGSEA. The CDR3 loop reads CSVEEGWVNQPQHF. CDR3 bases: TGCAGCGTTGAAGAAGGCTGGGTCAATCAGCCCCAGCATTTT.

This clonotype turned up a few times. The CDR3 DNA follows: TGCGCCAGCACGGGGGGGCTGGACATACCATCTGGGGCCAACGTCCTGACTTTC. Encoded protein: CASTGGLDIPSGANVLTF. V usage is TRBV5-1 and J usage is TRBJ2-6; 8 bases fit TRBD2. The CDR3 totals 18 residues. Germline V gene lookup returns CDR1 SGHRS and CDR2 YFSETQ. Trimming removed 6 bases from V and 1 base from J; junction bases left unmatched: 12.